A single sample gave rise to the 8 T cell receptor beta chains below, sequenced in a study of control samples from healthy donors and cancer patients. Assay: immunoSEQ multiplex PCR; the TCRdb copy retains only in-frame clones and omits some. The sample consists of 60,000 to 95,000 clones, around four fifths of them appearing once. Sequencing was carried out using blood. The receptors stem from a man in his fifties or sixties in good health.

The chain employs TRBV28 and TRBJ2-7, with D possibly being TRBD2 (7 bases). V was shortened by 5 bases and J by 11 bases, with 13 bases between the two germline ends. CDR1 and CDR2 (germline): MDHEN, SYDVKM. The CDR3 length is 11 residues. CDR3 in DNA: TGTGCCAGCAGTGGGGGGGGCAATGAGTACTTC. This translates into CASSGGGNEYF.

The CDR3, as DNA: TGTGCCTGGAGCCTTGACAGGGGGTCGAGTAACACCATATATTTT. Translating it yields CAWSLDRGSSNTIYF. V and J are TRBV30 and TRBJ1-3, with 9 bases that match TRBD1. The junction had 10 bases not matched to a gene; V was cut back by 3 bases and J by 7 bases. The germline CDR1 and CDR2 sequences are GTSNPN and SVGIG (reference sequence). The CDR3 totals 15 residues.

This clone was seen a single time. This CDR3 reads CASSEYRGTGVPSYEQYF. CDR3 DNA: TGTGCCAGCAGTGAATATCGGGGGACGGGGGTCCCGTCCTACGAGCAGTACTTC. The rearrangement joins TRBV25-1 to TRBJ2-7; D is possibly TRBD2 (6 bases). The germline V gene encodes CDR1 MGHDK and CDR2 SYGVNS. The CDR3 is 18 residues long. Trimming shortened V by 0 bases and J by 1 base, and 19 bases separated the two germline ends.

The chain employs TRBV9 and TRBJ1-6; no firm D call. V was shortened by 4 bases and J by 9 bases, with 17 bases between the two germline ends. From germline, CDR1 is SGDLS and CDR2 YYNGEE. This CDR3 contains 15 residues. CDR3 bases: TGTGCCAGCAGCTTCACCCCCTCGACTGGTTCACCCCTCCACTTT. This sequence encodes CASSFTPSTGSPLHF.

The V call is TRBV2, the J call TRBJ2-6, with TRBD1 matching over 7 bases. V dropped 5 bases and J dropped 4; count of bases not matched to a gene: 8. This CDR3 comprises 16 residues. Germline CDR1 SNHLY, CDR2 FYNNEI. The CDR3 sequence: CASSLHRGAGANVLTF. The CDR3 region has the DNA TGTGCCAGCAGTTTGCACAGGGGAGCCGGGGCCAACGTCCTGACTTTC.

This chain joins TRBV5-1 and TRBJ2-2; D may be TRBD1 (5 bases). Germline V gene lookup returns CDR1 SGHRS and CDR2 YFSETQ. The CDR3 is 14 residues long. V was shortened by 0 bases and J by 7 bases, with 10 bases between the two germline ends. CDR3 protein: CASSLEGPGGELFF. The DNA of the CDR3 is TGCGCCAGCAGCTTGGAGGGGCCCGGCGGGGAGCTGTTTTTT.

This clone is a singleton in its sample. V gene TRBV3-1 (or the pseudogene TRBV3-2) combines with J gene TRBJ1-1; D is ambiguous. CDR1 LGHDT and CDR2 YNNKEL come from the germline V gene (reference sequence). V lost 4 bases and J lost 0, with 12 bases in between. The CDR3 runs 15 residues. As DNA, the CDR3 is TGTGCCAGCAGCCCGCTTGTAGGGTTGAACACTGAAGCTTTCTTT. Translating gives CASSPLVGLNTEAFF.

This chain connects TRBV9 to TRBJ2-3; D is perhaps TRBD2 (6 bases). V lost 5 bases and J 4 bases, leaving 14 bases between the germline ends. The germline CDR1 and CDR2 sequences are SGDLS and YYNGEE. This CDR3 is built from 14 residues. The CDR3 sequence is CASSGGSRSDTQYF. Here the CDR3 DNA reads TGTGCCAGCAGTGGGGGGAGCAGATCAGATACGCAGTATTTT.